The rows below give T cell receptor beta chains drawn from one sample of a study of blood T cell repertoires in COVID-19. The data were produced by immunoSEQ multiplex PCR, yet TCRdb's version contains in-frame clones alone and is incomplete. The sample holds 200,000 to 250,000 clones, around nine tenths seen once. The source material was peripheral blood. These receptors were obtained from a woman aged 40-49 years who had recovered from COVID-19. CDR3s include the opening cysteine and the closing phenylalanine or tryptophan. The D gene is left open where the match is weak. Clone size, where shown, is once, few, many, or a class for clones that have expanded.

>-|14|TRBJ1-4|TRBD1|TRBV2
CASSYRGQDEKLFF
TGTGCCAGCAGCTACAGGGGGCAGGATGAAAAACTGTTTTTT
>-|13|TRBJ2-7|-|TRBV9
CASSVDPGSEQYF
TGTGCCAGCAGCGTAGACCCGGGTTCCGAGCAGTACTTC
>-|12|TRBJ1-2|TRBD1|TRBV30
CAWTRQGGGYTF
TGTGCCTGGACTCGACAGGGAGGCGGCTACACCTTC
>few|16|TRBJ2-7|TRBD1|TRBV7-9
CASSLVGRTGTYEQYF
TGTGCCAGCAGCTTAGTAGGTAGGACAGGTACCTACGAGCAGTACTTC
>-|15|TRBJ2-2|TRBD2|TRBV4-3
CASSQSSGNTGELFF
TGCGCCAGCAGCCAGTCTAGCGGGAACACCGGGGAGCTGTTTTTT
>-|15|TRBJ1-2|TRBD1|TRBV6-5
CASSPRDRSIYGYTF
TGTGCCAGCAGTCCCCGGGACAGGTCGATCTATGGCTACACCTTC
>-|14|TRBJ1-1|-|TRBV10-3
CAITRGGFDTEAFF
TGTGCCATCACTAGAGGAGGGTTTGACACTGAAGCTTTCTTT
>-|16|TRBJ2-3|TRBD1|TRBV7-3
CASSLTGRGRQDTQYF
TGTGCCAGCAGCTTAACGGGCAGGGGGCGCCAAGATACGCAGTATTTT
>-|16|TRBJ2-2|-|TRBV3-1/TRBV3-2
CASSQEWRGNTGELFF
TGTGCCAGCAGCCAAGAGTGGCGGGGGAACACCGGGGAGCTGTTTTTT
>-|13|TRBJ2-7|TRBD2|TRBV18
CASSLQGGYEQYF
TGTGCCAGCTCACTTCAGGGAGGGTACGAGCAGTACTTC
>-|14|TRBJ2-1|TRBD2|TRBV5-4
CASSRTSGANEQFF
TGTGCCAGCAGCCGGACTAGCGGGGCCAATGAGCAGTTCTTC
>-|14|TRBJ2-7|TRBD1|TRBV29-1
CSISRGPVPYEQYF
TGCAGCATCTCCAGGGGGCCCGTTCCCTACGAGCAGTACTTC
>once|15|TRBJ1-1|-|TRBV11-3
CASSFRSHMNTEAFF
TGTGCCAGCAGCTTCAGGTCGCACATGAACACTGAAGCTTTCTTT